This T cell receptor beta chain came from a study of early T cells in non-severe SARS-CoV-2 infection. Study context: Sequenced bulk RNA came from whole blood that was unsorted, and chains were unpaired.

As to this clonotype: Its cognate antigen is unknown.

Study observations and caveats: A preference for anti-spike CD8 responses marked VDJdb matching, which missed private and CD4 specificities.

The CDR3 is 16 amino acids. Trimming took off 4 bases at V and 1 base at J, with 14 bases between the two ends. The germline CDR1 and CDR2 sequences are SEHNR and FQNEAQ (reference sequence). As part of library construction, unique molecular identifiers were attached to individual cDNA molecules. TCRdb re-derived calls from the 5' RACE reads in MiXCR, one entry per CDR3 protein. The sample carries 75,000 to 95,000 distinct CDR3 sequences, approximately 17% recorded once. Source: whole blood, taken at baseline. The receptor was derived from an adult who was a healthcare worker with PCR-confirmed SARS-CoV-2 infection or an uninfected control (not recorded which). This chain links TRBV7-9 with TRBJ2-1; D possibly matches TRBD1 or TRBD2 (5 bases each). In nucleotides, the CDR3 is TGTGCCAGCAGCTCGGGGCGGGCGTTATCCTACAATGAGCAGTTCTTC. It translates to CASSSGRALSYNEQFF.